This T cell receptor (beta chain) is drawn from a study of blood T cell repertoires in COVID-19. In the original workflow: Using reference gene primer amplification, nucleated cell counts were estimated. Only in-frame clones appear in the TCRdb table, and some are missing; sequencing was by immunoSEQ multiplex PCR. The V and J calls and clone size come from that table; D and trimming were worked out from the DNA. Altogether under 300,000 clones are present, approximately 78% being singletons, with the ten largest covering 3.4%. The specimen was peripheral blood. This clonotype was sampled from a woman aged 18-29 years with acute or convalescent COVID-19.

The CDR3 loop is CASSGGTGNTGELFF. DNA of the CDR3: TGTGCCAGCAGCGGGGGGACAGGGAACACCGGGGAGCTGTTTTTT. This chain links TRBV9 with TRBJ2-2, with TRBD1 identical over 8 bases. Losses at the gene ends were 3 bases for V and 1 base for J; bases not matched to a gene: 2. Germline V gene sequence: CDR1 SGDLS, CDR2 YYNGEE. CDR3 length: 15 amino acids.